Presented here are 8 T cell receptor beta chains from one specimen sequenced in a study of cytomegalovirus exposure and HLA in healthy donors. This PCR relied on a set of 60 Vbeta primers and 13 Jbeta primers. Produced via immunoSEQ multiplex PCR; TCRdb's table is partial and in-frame only. This sample yields about 130,000 clones, of which around four fifths are seen a single time; approximately 11% belongs to the top ten. Source material: PBMCs. The receptor source for this set is a male donor in good health and CMV-seropositive.

V is TRBV5-4 and J is TRBJ2-7; 11 bases agree with TRBD2. J was trimmed by 2 bases and V by 1 base; bases with no gene match: 8. The V gene's germline CDR1 is SGHNT and CDR2 YYREEE (reference sequence). This CDR3 is built from 17 residues. CDR3 loop: CASSLLLAGAGTYEQYF. The CDR3 region has the DNA TGTGCCAGCAGCTTGTTACTAGCGGGAGCAGGTACCTACGAGCAGTACTTC.

V usage is TRBV5-1 and J usage is TRBJ2-5; 8 bases are a match to TRBD1. This CDR3 has 15 residues. Germline V gene lookup returns CDR1 SGHRS and CDR2 YFSETQ. Trimming at V came to 2 bases and at J to 2 bases, leaving 5 bases not matched to a gene. The CDR3 is CASSLTGGLQETQYF. DNA for the CDR3: TGCGCCAGCAGCTTAACAGGGGGATTACAAGAGACCCAGTACTTC. The whole variable domain, filled in from reference TRBV5-1 and TRBJ2-5, reads KAGVTQTPRYLIKTRGQQVTLSCSPISGHRSVSWYQQTPGQGLQFLFEYFSETQRNKGNFPGRFSGRQFSNSRSEMNVSTLELGDSALYLCASSLTGGLQETQYFGPGTRLLVL.

This clone came up once. J is TRBJ2-7 and V is TRBV27; 10 bases are a match to TRBD1. V lost 5 bases to trimming and J lost 5 bases; unmatched junction nucleotides: 6. The CDR3 extends over 14 amino acids. Germline values: CDR1 MNHEY, CDR2 SMNVEV (reference sequence). In DNA, the CDR3 is TGTGCCAGCAGTGGTGGGACAGGGGAGCACGAGCAGTACTTC. Translating it yields CASSGGTGEHEQYF.

The V and J genes are TRBV5-5 and TRBJ1-1, with D possibly TRBD1 on 5 matching bases. The V gene lost 0 bases and the J gene lost 0 bases, with 12 bases spanning the gap. Germline V lookup: CDR1 SGHKS, CDR2 YYEKEE (reference sequence). The CDR3 runs to 16 residues. The DNA for the CDR3 is TGTGCCAGCAGCTTGGGCGGAGGGGTCGTGAACACTGAAGCTTTCTTT. It codes for CASSLGGGVVNTEAFF. Full variable domain (outside the CDR3, taken from reference TRBV5-5 and TRBJ1-1): DAGVTQSPTHLIKTRGQQVTLRCSPISGHKSVSWYQQVLGQGPQFIFQYYEKEERGRGNFPDRFSARQFPNYSSELNVNALLLGDSALYLCASSLGGGVVNTEAFFGQGTRLTVV.

This clone showed up just a few times. The rearrangement links TRBV11-2 to TRBJ2-1, with 8 bases fitting TRBD1. Germline assignment: CDR1 SGHAT and CDR2 FQNNGV. The CDR3 is 17 residues long. V gave up 1 base and J gave up 2 bases; unmatched junction bases: 7. As DNA, the CDR3 is TGTGCCAGCAGCTTAGTTCTTGGACAGGGACCCTACAATGAGCAGTTCTTC. Amino acid sequence: CASSLVLGQGPYNEQFF.

V usage is TRBV28 and J usage is TRBJ2-3; 11 bases fit TRBD2. The CDR3 runs to 14 residues. With V trimmed by 6 bases and J by 1 base, 0 bases remained unmatched. The V gene's germline CDR1 is MDHEN and CDR2 SYDVKM. CDR3 coding DNA: TGTGCCAGCAGGACTAGCGGGGGCACAGATACGCAGTATTTT. This encodes CASRTSGGTDTQYF.

This chain links TRBV6-1 with TRBJ1-4; D unclear. CDR1 is MNHNS, CDR2 SASEGT, per germline. The CDR3 is 13 residues long. V lost 6 bases to trimming and J lost 4 bases, with 9 bases between them. CDR3 in DNA: TGTGCCAGCAGAATATCCAGTAATGAAAAACTGTTTTTT. Protein: CASRISSNEKLFF.

The genes are TRBV5-4 and TRBJ2-7; perhaps TRBD2 as D (5 bases). Trimming left V 2 bases short and J 4 bases short, with 10 bases between. Germline V gene lookup returns CDR1 SGHNT and CDR2 YYREEE (reference sequence). The length of the CDR3 is 13 residues. In DNA form, the CDR3 reads TGTGCCAGCAGCTTCGGACTTCTTTACGAGCAGTACTTC. Translation: CASSFGLLYEQYF.